This TCR beta chain was captured by sequencing in a study of cytomegalovirus exposure and HLA in healthy donors. Study-wide points: Subsequent analysis revealed that first-cohort TCR clusters tended to co-occur in the 120 or so validation repertoires. Confirmation was obtained in vitro that three CMV-associated chains are specific for CMV antigens. As was reported, the classifier diagnosed cytomegalovirus status with high specificity and sensitivity. Altogether, 150 to 200 TCR beta chains were recorded as cytomegalovirus-associated.

CDR1 SEHNR and CDR2 FQNEAQ come from the germline V gene (reference sequence). The CDR3 runs to 15 residues. Trimming removed 5 bases at V and 0 bases at J, with 10 bases between. This clone was seen ten or more times. Antigen unknown. The table came from immunoSEQ multiplex PCR; TCRdb's copy has only in-frame clones and leaves some out. The table lists 120,000 or so clones, approximately 86% of them singletons, with approximately 4.5% in the top ten. This rearrangement joins TRBV7-9 to TRBJ2-2, with D unresolved. The TCR sequence derives from a man younger than 35 in good health and CMV-seropositive. Sequenced: PBMCs. The CDR3 DNA sequence: TGTGCCAGCAGCCTTGACACCTCGAACACCGGGGAGCTGTTTTTT. This translates into CASSLDTSNTGELFF.